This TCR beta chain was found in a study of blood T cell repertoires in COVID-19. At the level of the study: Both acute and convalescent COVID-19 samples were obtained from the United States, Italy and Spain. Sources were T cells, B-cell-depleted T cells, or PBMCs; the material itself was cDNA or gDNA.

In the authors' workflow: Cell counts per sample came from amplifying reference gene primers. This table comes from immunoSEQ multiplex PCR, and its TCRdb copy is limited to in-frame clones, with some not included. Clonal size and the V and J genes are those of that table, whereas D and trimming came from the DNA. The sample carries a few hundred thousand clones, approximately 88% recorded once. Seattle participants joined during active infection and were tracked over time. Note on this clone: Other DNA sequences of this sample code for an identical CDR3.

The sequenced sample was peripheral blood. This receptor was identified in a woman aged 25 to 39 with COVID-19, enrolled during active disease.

CDR3 sequence reads: CASSDLTGELFF. The CDR3 region has the DNA TGTGCCAGCAGTGACTTAACAGGGGAGCTGTTTTTT. The chain couples TRBV6-4 to TRBJ2-2; D unresolved. V was clipped by 1 base and J by 8 bases, with 5 bases between them. Germline loops: CDR1 MRHNA, CDR2 SNTAGT. This CDR3 is 12 amino acids long.